The 28 T cell receptor beta chains below come from one sample, sequenced in a study of T-cell memory formation after mild COVID-19. TCRdb itself ran the 5' RACE reads through MiXCR, one entry per CDR3 protein. The table shows approximately 400,000 distinct CDR3 sequences, with approximately 19% occurring only once. Sequencing used PBMCs or a T cell subset sorted from them (not recorded which). Every receptor here comes from a man aged 18 to 30 who had mild COVID-19 (a few samples of this study predate the infection). Cell type and time point are not known.

This clonotype turned up a few times. This rearrangement joins TRBV29-1 to TRBJ1-2; D is undetermined. Per germline, CDR1 SQVTM and CDR2 ANQGSEA. The CDR3 is 12 residues long. V was shortened by 6 bases and J by 6 bases, with 14 bases between the two germline ends. As DNA, the CDR3 is TGCAGCGTCCGAGGCATTCAGGATGGCTACACCTTC. Translating it yields CSVRGIQDGYTF.

In its sample, this clonotype was seen a few times. V gene TRBV7-9 combines with J gene TRBJ2-1; TRBD2 matches 8 bases. The CDR3 has 16 residues. After removal of 2 bases from V and 5 bases from J, the junction contained 8 bases not matched to a gene. Germline CDR1 SEHNR, CDR2 FQNEAQ (reference sequence). CDR3 in amino acids: CASSLYVLAGHNEQFF. Here the CDR3 DNA reads TGTGCCAGCAGCTTATACGTATTAGCGGGGCACAATGAGCAGTTCTTC.

The CDR3 region has the DNA TGTGCCAGCAGCTTGGGGAGAGAGAATGAGCAGTTCTTC. Residues: CASSLGRENEQFF. The chain is built from TRBV5-8 and TRBJ2-1; D uncertain. The V gene lost 0 bases and the J gene lost 7 bases, with 8 bases spanning the gap. Germline V gene data show CDR1 as SGHTS and CDR2 as YDEGEE. The CDR3 runs to 13 residues.

The genes are TRBV5-1 and TRBJ1-6; the match to TRBD1 covers 9 bases. Germline CDR1 is SGHRS and CDR2 is YFSETQ. With 2 bases clipped from V and 9 bases from J, the junction kept 9 bases outside the gene matches. The CDR3 covers 16 residues. The DNA for the CDR3 is TGCGCCAGCAGCTTCTCGCCGGGACAGGGAGGTTCACCCCTCCACTTT. As protein: CASSFSPGQGGSPLHF.

The CDR3: CASSGPGQLKSSYNEQFF. Here the CDR3 DNA reads TGTGCCAGCAGCGGACCGGGACAGTTAAAAAGCTCCTACAATGAGCAGTTCTTC. V gene TRBV7-9 combines with J gene TRBJ2-1; TRBD1 matches 7 bases. The V and J ends lost 5 bases and 0 bases, in that order; junction bases with no gene match: 13. Germline V gives CDR1 SEHNR, CDR2 FQNEAQ (reference sequence). CDR3 size: 18 residues.

The chain recombines TRBV29-1 with TRBJ2-7; the D gene could be TRBD1 or TRBD2 (6 bases each). V lost 6 bases and J lost 0, with 9 bases in between. This CDR3 region has 12 residues. Germline loops: CDR1 SQVTM, CDR2 ANQGSEA. CDR3 sequence: CSVRGDSYEQYV. The CDR3 DNA is TGCAGCGTGAGGGGGGACTCCTACGAGCAGTACGTC.

This chain connects TRBV7-9 to TRBJ1-1, with unresolved D. Germline CDR1 reads SEHNR; CDR2 reads FQNEAQ (reference sequence). The CDR3 is 16 amino acids. V lost 3 bases to trimming and J lost 4 bases, with 18 bases between them. The CDR3 sequence: CASSFPSKGSGTEAFF. The CDR3 DNA sequence: TGTGCCAGCAGCTTTCCCTCCAAGGGAAGCGGCACTGAAGCTTTCTTT.

This clonotype was seen a handful of times. The chain has TRBV2 and TRBJ1-1; D might be TRBD1 (6 bases). The CDR3 consists of 16 residues. Germline V gene sequence: CDR1 SNHLY, CDR2 FYNNEI. V gave up 6 bases and J gave up 2 bases, with 19 bases separating them. As DNA, the CDR3 is TGTGCCAGCAGGAGGGGGGCGGACGCAAGCAACACTGAAGCTTTCTTT. The encoded protein is CASRRGADASNTEAFF.

V is TRBV6-5 and J is TRBJ1-6; 9 nucleotides agree with TRBD1. Germline trimming cut 5 bases from V and 10 bases from J; bases unmatched to any gene: 12. Germline CDR1 and CDR2: MNHEY and SVGAGI. This CDR3 is built from 16 residues. The CDR3, as DNA: TGTGCCAGCAGTAGAGGGTGGGGGGACAGGGACTCACCCCTCCACTTT. Its protein is CASSRGWGDRDSPLHF.

This clonotype showed up just a few times. The V call is TRBV18, the J call TRBJ1-2; unclear D gene. V was cut by 0 bases and J by 6 bases, with 20 bases left in between. CDR1 KGHSH and CDR2 LQKENI come from the germline V gene. The length of the CDR3 is 17 residues. CDR3: CASSPPGSWDAPDGYTF. The DNA for the CDR3 is TGTGCCAGCTCACCACCAGGGAGCTGGGATGCCCCGGATGGCTACACCTTC.

The V gene is TRBV6-1, the J gene TRBJ2-7, with a tentative D call TRBD2 (6 bases). Per germline, CDR1 MNHNS and CDR2 SASEGT. The CDR3 length is 13 residues. V lost 8 bases to trimming and J lost 2 bases, with 13 bases between them. The DNA for the CDR3 is TGTGCCAGCGCGGTGTCGGGGGCCTACGAGCAGTACGTC. It yields the protein CASAVSGAYEQYV.

The chain recombines TRBV10-3 with TRBJ1-4; D may be TRBD1 (6 bases). Germline-derived CDR1 and CDR2 are ENHRY and SYGVKD. There are 14 residues in the CDR3. V dropped 3 bases and J dropped 7 bases, with 12 bases sitting between them. The CDR3: CAISDNRVTEKLFF. For the CDR3, the DNA is TGTGCCATCAGTGATAACAGGGTGACTGAAAAACTGTTTTTT.

This clonotype was recorded a few times. The chain uses TRBV7-8 and TRBJ2-5; perhaps TRBD2 as D (7 bases). CDR1 and CDR2 from the germline V gene are SGHVS and FQNEAQ. V was clipped by 2 bases and J by 5 bases, with 18 bases between them. The length of the CDR3 is 16 residues. Here the CDR3 reads CASSLYGGAVQETQYF. The CDR3 DNA sequence: TGTGCCAGCAGCTTATATGGGGGGGCAGTTCAGGAGACCCAGTACTTC.

CDR3 DNA sequence: TGCAGTGCCGACTCGGGACGGGTGATCTACGAGCAGTACGTC. Its protein is CSADSGRVIYEQYV. The chain combines TRBV20-1 with TRBJ2-7; D might be TRBD1 or TRBD2, each matching 5 bases. The CDR3 spans 14 residues. Germline values: CDR1 DFQATT, CDR2 SNEGSKA (reference sequence). Trimming left V 6 bases short and J 3 bases short, with 18 bases between.

This chain links TRBV28 with TRBJ2-5, with a weak D call TRBD1 (6 bases). V was cut by 2 bases and J by 2 bases, with 9 bases left in between. CDR1 and CDR2 from the germline V gene are MDHEN and SYDVKM. The CDR3 spans 14 residues. The CDR3 bases are TGTGCCAGCAGTTTACCCGACAGGCAAGAGACCCAGTACTTC. It codes for CASSLPDRQETQYF.

In nucleotides, the CDR3 is TGTGCCAGCAGAAGACTCCTGGGCACTGAAGCTTTCTTT. The encoded protein is CASRRLLGTEAFF. V usage is TRBV12-3 or TRBV12-4 and J usage is TRBJ1-1; D ambiguous. This CDR3 has 13 amino acids. The V end was cut by 6 bases, the J end by 4 bases, with 12 bases between.

There are many counts of this clonotype. CDR3 nucleotide sequence: TGCGCCAGCAGCTTTACGGGGTTGAACACTGAAGCTTTCTTT. The encoded protein is CASSFTGLNTEAFF. The chain uses TRBV5-1 and TRBJ1-1; D ambiguous. Trimming pared 2 bases from V and 0 bases from J, leaving 8 bases between. This CDR3 region has 14 residues. CDR1 is SGHRS, CDR2 YFSETQ, per germline.

V is TRBV2 and J is TRBJ2-2; D gene ambiguous. The CDR3 consists of 10 residues. V lost 8 bases, J lost 6 bases, and 4 bases lay in between. The V gene's germline CDR1 is SNHLY and CDR2 FYNNEI. CDR3 in DNA: TGTGCCAGCCGTGCCGGGGAGCTGTTTTTT. This gives the protein CASRAGELFF.

This sequence joins TRBV11-2 and TRBJ2-2; D could derive from TRBD1 or TRBD2 (5 bases each). This CDR3 has 15 amino acids. V was clipped by 5 bases and J by 9 bases, with 19 bases between them. Per germline, CDR1 SGHAT and CDR2 FQNNGV. CDR3 region: CASSPWDGPPRELFF. CDR3 DNA: TGTGCCAGCAGCCCATGGGACGGGCCCCCACGGGAGCTGTTTTTT. The full variable domain, with the rest looked up from reference TRBV11-2 and TRBJ2-2, is EAGVAQSPRYKIIEKRQSVAFWCNPISGHATLYWYQQILGQGPKLLIQFQNNGVVDDSQLPKDRFSAERLKGVDSTLKIQPAKLEDSAVYLCASSPWDGPPRELFFGEGSRLTVL.

This clonotype has a count of ten or more. The CDR3 spells CASSYSSWRGVYNEQFF. CDR3 coding DNA: TGTGCCAGCAGTTACTCGAGTTGGCGGGGGGTCTACAATGAGCAGTTCTTC. The chain recombines TRBV6-6 with TRBJ2-1; 8 bases align to TRBD2. Losses at the gene ends were 0 bases for V and 3 bases for J; bases not matched to a gene: 7. The germline CDR1 and CDR2 sequences are MNHNY and SVGAGI (reference sequence). CDR3 length: 17 amino acids.

This clonotype showed up many times. The chain carries TRBV4-1 and TRBJ1-1, with 9 bases identical to TRBD1. The CDR3 covers 17 residues. With 6 bases clipped from V and 0 bases from J, the junction kept 11 bases outside the gene matches. Germline lookup yields CDR1 MGHRA and CDR2 YSYEKL. CDR3 in DNA: TGCGCCAGCAGGCAGGGACAGGGTTTTCGCGTGAACACTGAAGCTTTCTTT. This encodes CASRQGQGFRVNTEAFF.

This clonotype was counted between two and nine times. The chain carries TRBV7-3 and TRBJ2-1; D not resolved. CDR3 size: 14 residues. In germline, CDR1 is SGHTA, CDR2 FQGTGA. V lost 2 bases and J lost 5, with 10 bases in between. The CDR3 region is CASSLGQSHNEQFF. CDR3 sequence (DNA): TGTGCCAGCAGCTTAGGGCAGTCTCACAATGAGCAGTTCTTC. The full variable domain, rest sourced from reference TRBV7-3 and TRBJ2-1, is GAGVSQTPSNKVTEKGKYVELRCDPISGHTALYWYRQSLGQGPEFLIYFQGTGAADDSGLPNDRFFAVRPEGSVSTLKIQRTERGDSAVYLCASSLGQSHNEQFFGPGTRLTVL.

V usage is TRBV7-2 and J usage is TRBJ1-1; D not certain. The CDR3 sequence is 13 residues long. V was clipped by 2 bases and J by 7 bases, with 11 bases between them. Germline CDR1 is SGHTA and CDR2 is FQGNSA. The CDR3 coding sequence is TGTGCCAGCAGCTTAAGGGTGGGCGGTGAAGCTTTCTTT. Residues: CASSLRVGGEAFF.

This clonotype was counted between two and nine times. V is TRBV5-1 and J is TRBJ2-3; TRBD2 matches at 13 bases. The CDR3 consists of 16 residues. After removal of 3 bases from V and 5 bases from J, the junction contained 6 bases not matched to a gene. The germline V gene has CDR1 SGHRS and CDR2 YFSETQ. CDR3 amino acids: CASSSSGTSGKDTQYF. The CDR3 DNA is TGCGCCAGCAGCTCTTCCGGGACTAGCGGGAAAGATACGCAGTATTTT.

The V gene is TRBV6-4, the J gene TRBJ1-6; D gene uncertain. The CDR3 loop spans 16 amino acids. V lost 6 bases, J lost 8 bases, and 20 bases lay in between. The germline V gene encodes CDR1 MRHNA and CDR2 SNTAGT. In DNA, the CDR3 is TGTGCCAGCAGCGCAGACCCGGGATTAGGCGATTCACCCCTCCACTTT. As protein: CASSADPGLGDSPLHF.

This clonotype was counted a few times. V gene TRBV12-3 or TRBV12-4 combines with J gene TRBJ1-3, with no clear D. The ends were cut back, 2 bases at V and 0 bases at J, with 14 bases in the middle. CDR3 length: 17 amino acids. CDR3 amino acids: CASSLSGSDGSGNTIYF. As DNA, the CDR3 is TGTGCCAGCAGTTTAAGCGGATCGGACGGCTCTGGAAACACCATATATTTT.

The chain carries TRBV5-1 and TRBJ1-1; TRBD1 matches 7 bases. The CDR3 consists of 14 residues. Germline V CDR1 and CDR2: SGHRS, YFSETQ. The junction had 4 bases not matched to a gene; V was cut back by 4 bases and J by 1 base. The CDR3 loop is CASSRGTENTEAFF. CDR3 DNA: TGCGCCAGCAGCCGAGGGACAGAGAACACTGAAGCTTTCTTT.

The J gene is TRBJ2-1, the V gene TRBV15, with D possibly called TRBD1 or TRBD2 (5 bases each). The ends were cut back, 7 bases at V and 0 bases at J, with 13 bases in the middle. Germline CDR1 LNHNV, CDR2 YYDKDF (reference sequence). This CDR3 spans 15 amino acids. The CDR3 loop reads CATKAGTASYNEQFF. In DNA form, the CDR3 reads TGTGCCACCAAGGCCGGGACGGCCTCCTACAATGAGCAGTTCTTC.